This T cell receptor beta chain emerged from a study of T-cell memory formation after mild COVID-19. This CDR3 has 17 residues. The trim removed 5 bases at V and 5 bases at J, leaving 15 bases unmatched. From the 5' RACE reads, TCRdb called clonotypes with MiXCR, one entry per CDR3 protein. The sample contains 450,000 or so distinct CDR3 sequences, around a quarter of which appear only once. This clonotype was detected a few times. Its antigen remains unidentified. Overall study findings and caveats: Researchers found some responding clones in pre-infection memory, a sign that cross-reactive memory joined. The study found contracting CD4+ clones mainly in CM and EM and contracting CD8+ clones in EMRA.

The chain joins TRBV12-3 or TRBV12-4 to TRBJ2-5; 9 bases are shared with TRBD1. The TCR sequence derives from an adult woman who had mild COVID-19 (a few samples of this study predate the infection). Cell type and time point are not known. Sequencing was performed on PBMCs or a T cell subset sorted from them (not recorded which). This chain's CDR3 is CASSPDDRGDFGETQYF. CDR3 nucleotide sequence: TGTGCCAGCAGTCCCGACGACAGGGGGGACTTTGGGGAGACCCAGTACTTC.